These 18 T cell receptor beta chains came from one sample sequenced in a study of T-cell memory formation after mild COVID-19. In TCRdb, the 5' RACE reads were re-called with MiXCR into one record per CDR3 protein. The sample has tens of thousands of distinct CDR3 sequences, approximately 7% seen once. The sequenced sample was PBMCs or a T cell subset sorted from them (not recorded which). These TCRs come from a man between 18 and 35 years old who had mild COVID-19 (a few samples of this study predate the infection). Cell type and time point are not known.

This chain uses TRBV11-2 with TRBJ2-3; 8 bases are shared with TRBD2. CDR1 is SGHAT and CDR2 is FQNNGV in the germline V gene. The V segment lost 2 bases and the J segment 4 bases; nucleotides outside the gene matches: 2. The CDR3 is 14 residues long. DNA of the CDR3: TGTGCCAGCAGCTTACGCGGGGGGCCAGATACGCAGTATTTT. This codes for CASSLRGGPDTQYF.

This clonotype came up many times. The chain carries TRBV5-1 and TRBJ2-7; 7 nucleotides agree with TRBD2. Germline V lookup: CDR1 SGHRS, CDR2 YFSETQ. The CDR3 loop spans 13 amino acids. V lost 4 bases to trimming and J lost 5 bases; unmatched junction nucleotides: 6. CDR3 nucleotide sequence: TGCGCCAGCAGCCCGGGGGGACTGCACGAGCAGTACTTC. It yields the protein CASSPGGLHEQYF. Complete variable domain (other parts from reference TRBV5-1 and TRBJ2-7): KAGVTQTPRYLIKTRGQQVTLSCSPISGHRSVSWYQQTPGQGLQFLFEYFSETQRNKGNFPGRFSGRQFSNSRSEMNVSTLELGDSALYLCASSPGGLHEQYFGPGTRLTVT.

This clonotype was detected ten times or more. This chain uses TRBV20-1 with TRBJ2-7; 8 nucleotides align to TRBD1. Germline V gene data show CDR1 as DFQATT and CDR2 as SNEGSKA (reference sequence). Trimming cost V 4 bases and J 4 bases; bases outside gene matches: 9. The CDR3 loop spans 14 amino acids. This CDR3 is CSANTPQGEYEQYF. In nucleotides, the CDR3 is TGCAGTGCTAACACACCACAGGGGGAGTACGAGCAGTACTTC.

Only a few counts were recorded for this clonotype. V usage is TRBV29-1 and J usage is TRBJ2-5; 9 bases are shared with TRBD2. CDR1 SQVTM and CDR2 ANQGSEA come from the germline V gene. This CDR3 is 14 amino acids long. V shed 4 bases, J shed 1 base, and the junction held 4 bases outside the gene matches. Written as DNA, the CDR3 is TGCAGCGTTGCGAGTAGCGGGGGCCAAGAGACCCAGTACTTC. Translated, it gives CSVASSGGQETQYF.

CDR3: CASSAPANYGYTF. The CDR3 DNA reads TGTGCCAGCAGCGCCCCTGCTAACTATGGCTACACCTTC. The chain joins TRBV7-2 to TRBJ1-2; D unclear. This CDR3 spans 13 amino acids. Germline CDR1 and CDR2: SGHTA and FQGNSA. The V gene lost 5 bases and the J gene lost 0 bases, with 7 bases spanning the gap.

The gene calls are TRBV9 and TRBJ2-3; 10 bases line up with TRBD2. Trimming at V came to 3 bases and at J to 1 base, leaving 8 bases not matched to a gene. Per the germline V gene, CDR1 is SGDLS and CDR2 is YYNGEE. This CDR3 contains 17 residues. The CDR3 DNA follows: TGTGCCAGCAGCGGGACTAGCGGAATGGGAGGCACAGATACGCAGTATTTT. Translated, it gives CASSGTSGMGGTDTQYF.

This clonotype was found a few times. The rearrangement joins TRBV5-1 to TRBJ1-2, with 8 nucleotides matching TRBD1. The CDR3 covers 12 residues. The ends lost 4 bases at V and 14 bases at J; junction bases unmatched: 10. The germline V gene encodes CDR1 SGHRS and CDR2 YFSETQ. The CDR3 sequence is CASSGPGQAETF. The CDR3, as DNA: TGCGCCAGCAGCGGACCGGGACAGGCGGAAACCTTC.

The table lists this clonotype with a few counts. CDR3 sequence reads: CASGPRAGANVLTF. The DNA for the CDR3 is TGTGCCTCGGGCCCCAGGGCTGGGGCCAACGTCCTGACTTTC. The chain is built from TRBV19 and TRBJ2-6, with D perhaps matching TRBD1 (5 bases). CDR3 length: 14 residues. Germline V gives CDR1 LNHDA, CDR2 SQIVND (reference sequence). Trimming pared 11 bases from V and 2 bases from J, leaving 13 bases between.

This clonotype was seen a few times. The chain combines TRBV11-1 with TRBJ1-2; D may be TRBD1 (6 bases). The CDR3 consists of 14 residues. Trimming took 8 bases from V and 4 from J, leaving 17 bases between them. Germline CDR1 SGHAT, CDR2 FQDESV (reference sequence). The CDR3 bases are TGTGCCAGCCGCGAGGCAGGGGCCCTCTATGGCTACACCTTC. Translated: CASREAGALYGYTF.

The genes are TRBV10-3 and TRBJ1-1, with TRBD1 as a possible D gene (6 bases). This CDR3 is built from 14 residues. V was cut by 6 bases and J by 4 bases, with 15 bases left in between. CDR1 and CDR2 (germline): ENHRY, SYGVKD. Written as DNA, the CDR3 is TGTGCCATCAGGACCGCAGGGGAGGGCACTGAAGCTTTCTTT. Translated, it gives CAIRTAGEGTEAFF.

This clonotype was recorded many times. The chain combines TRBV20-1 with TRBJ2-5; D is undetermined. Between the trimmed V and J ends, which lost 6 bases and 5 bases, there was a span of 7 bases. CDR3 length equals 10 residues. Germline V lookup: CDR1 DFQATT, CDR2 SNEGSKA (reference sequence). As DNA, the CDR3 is TGCAGTGCGCTTAGGGAGACCCAGTACTTC. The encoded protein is CSALRETQYF.

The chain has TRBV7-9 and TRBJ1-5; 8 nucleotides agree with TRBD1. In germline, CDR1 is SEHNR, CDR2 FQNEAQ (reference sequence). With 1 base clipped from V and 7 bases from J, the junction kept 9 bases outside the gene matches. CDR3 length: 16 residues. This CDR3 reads CASSLGTGRLKQPQHF. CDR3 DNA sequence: TGTGCCAGCAGCTTAGGGACAGGGAGGCTAAAACAGCCCCAGCATTTT.

DNA of the CDR3: TGCAGCGTCGTGACAGGGAACACTGAAGCTTTCTTT. Translated, it gives CSVVTGNTEAFF. The chain employs TRBV29-1 and TRBJ1-1, with D maybe TRBD1 (6 bases). The CDR3 totals 12 residues. Germline CDR1 is SQVTM and CDR2 is ANQGSEA. V dropped 6 bases and J dropped 1 base, with 9 bases sitting between them.

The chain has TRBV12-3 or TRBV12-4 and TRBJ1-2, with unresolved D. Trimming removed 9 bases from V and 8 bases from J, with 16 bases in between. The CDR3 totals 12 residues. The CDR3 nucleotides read TGTGCCAGTGCCCCCCAGAAGCGGGGCTACACCTTC. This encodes CASAPQKRGYTF.

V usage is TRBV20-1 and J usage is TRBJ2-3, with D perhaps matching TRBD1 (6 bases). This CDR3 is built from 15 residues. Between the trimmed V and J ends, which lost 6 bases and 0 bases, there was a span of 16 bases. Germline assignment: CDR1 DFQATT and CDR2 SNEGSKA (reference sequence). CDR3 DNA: TGCAGTGCCCTCAGGGGCGGTCCTAGCACAGATACGCAGTATTTT. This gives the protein CSALRGGPSTDTQYF.

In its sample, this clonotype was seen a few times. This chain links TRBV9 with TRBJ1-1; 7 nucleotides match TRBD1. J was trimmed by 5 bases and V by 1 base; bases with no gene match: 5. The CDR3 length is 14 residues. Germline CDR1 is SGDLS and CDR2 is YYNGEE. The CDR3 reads CASSVNRGGTEAFF. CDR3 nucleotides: TGTGCCAGCAGCGTAAACAGGGGTGGGACTGAAGCTTTCTTT.

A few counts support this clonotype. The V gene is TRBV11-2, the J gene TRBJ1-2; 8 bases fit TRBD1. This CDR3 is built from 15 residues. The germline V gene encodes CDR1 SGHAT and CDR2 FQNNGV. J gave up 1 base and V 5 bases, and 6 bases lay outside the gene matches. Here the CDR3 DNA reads TGTGCCAGCAGCGGGACCAGGGGGCGTAACTATGGCTACACCTTC. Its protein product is CASSGTRGRNYGYTF. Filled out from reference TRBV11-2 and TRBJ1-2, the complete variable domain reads EAGVAQSPRYKIIEKRQSVAFWCNPISGHATLYWYQQILGQGPKLLIQFQNNGVVDDSQLPKDRFSAERLKGVDSTLKIQPAKLEDSAVYLCASSGTRGRNYGYTFGSGTRLTVV.

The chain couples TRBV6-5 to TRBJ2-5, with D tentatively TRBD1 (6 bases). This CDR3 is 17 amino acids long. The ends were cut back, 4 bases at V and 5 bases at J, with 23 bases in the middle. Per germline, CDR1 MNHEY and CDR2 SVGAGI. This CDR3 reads CASSLRDDMERGETQYF. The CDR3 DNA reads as TGTGCCAGCAGTTTGAGAGACGACATGGAAAGGGGGGAGACCCAGTACTTC.